Listed below are T cell receptor beta chains from one sample, sequenced in a study of beta chain features in type 1 diabetes. Sequencing was performed with immunoSEQ multiplex PCR; in TCRdb, only in-frame clones are kept and a portion is missing. The repertoire includes approximately 160,000 clones, 10% of them detected once, and 0.45% to 0.5% sits in the top ten. Sequencing was carried out using central memory CD4+ T cells from blood. The receptors shown here come from a man aged 25 to 45 with type 1 diabetes. The CDR3 runs from the conserved cysteine through the conserved F or W. Each record gives: clone size, V gene, D gene, J gene, CDR3 protein, CDR3 DNA. D genes are given only for firm matches. Not every row has a clone size; where given, it reads once, few, many or a size class.

size: few
V: TRBV5-1
D: TRBD2
J: TRBJ2-7
CDR3: CASRIAGYEQYF
DNA: TGCGCCAGCAGGATAGCGGGCTACGAGCAGTACTTC

size: .
V: TRBV6-6
D: TRBD1
J: TRBJ2-7
CDR3: CASSYSARTGRYEQYF
DNA: TGTGCCAGCAGTTACTCTGCTAGGACAGGGCGCTACGAGCAGTACTTC

size: .
V: TRBV4-1
D: .
J: TRBJ1-2
CDR3: CASSQDKRGYTF
DNA: TGCGCCAGCAGCCAAGACAAGAGAGGCTACACCTTC

size: few
V: TRBV29-1
D: TRBD1
J: TRBJ2-5
CDR3: CSVTGDGSQETQYF
DNA: TGCAGCGTTACAGGGGACGGGTCTCAAGAGACCCAGTACTTC

size: .
V: TRBV15
D: TRBD2
J: TRBJ2-7
CDR3: CATSRGSGRGYEQYF
DNA: TGTGCCACCAGCAGAGGGAGCGGGAGGGGGTACGAGCAGTACTTC

size: .
V: TRBV2
D: .
J: TRBJ2-7
CDR3: CASSAQGLTYEQYF
DNA: TGTGCCAGCAGTGCGCAGGGCCTTACCTACGAGCAGTACTTC

size: few
V: TRBV28
D: TRBD1
J: TRBJ2-5
CDR3: CASSSTGAGETQYF
DNA: TGTGCCAGCAGTTCAACAGGGGCCGGGGAGACCCAGTACTTC

size: .
V: TRBV5-1
D: TRBD1
J: TRBJ2-7
CDR3: CASSLFDGQESYF
DNA: TGCGCCAGCAGCTTGTTCGATGGACAGGAGTCGTACTTC

size: .
V: TRBV5-4
D: .
J: TRBJ2-3
CDR3: CASSARDTQYF
DNA: TGTGCCAGCAGTGCACGGGATACGCAGTATTTT

size: few
V: TRBV30
D: .
J: TRBJ2-2
CDR3: CAWSPWTSNTGELFF
DNA: TGTGCCTGGAGTCCATGGACATCGAACACCGGGGAGCTGTTTTTT

size: few
V: TRBV7-9
D: .
J: TRBJ2-2
CDR3: CASSPPRTGELFF
DNA: TGTGCCAGCAGCCCGCCTCGGACCGGGGAGCTGTTTTTT

size: .
V: TRBV19
D: TRBD1
J: TRBJ2-6
CDR3: CASSAGQGRPGANVLTF
DNA: TGTGCCAGTAGTGCTGGACAGGGGAGACCTGGGGCCAACGTCCTGACTTTC

size: .
V: TRBV28
D: TRBD2
J: TRBJ2-3
CDR3: CASSLSGLTGGLDTQYF
DNA: TGTGCCAGCAGTTTAAGTGGTCTGACGGGAGGACTAGATACGCAGTATTTT

size: .
V: TRBV6-5
D: TRBD1
J: TRBJ1-1
CDR3: CASSYSRTGDTEAFF
DNA: TGTGCCAGCAGTTACTCGCGGACAGGGGACACTGAAGCTTTCTTT

size: .
V: TRBV30
D: TRBD2
J: TRBJ2-5
CDR3: CAWSVRASGRRGETQYF
DNA: TGTGCCTGGAGTGTTAGGGCTAGCGGGAGACGTGGAGAGACCCAGTACTTC

size: few
V: TRBV23-1
D: .
J: TRBJ1-3
CDR3: CASTLSCGNTIYF
DNA: TGCGCCAGCACTCTCTCCTGTGGAAACACCATATATTTT

size: .
V: TRBV5-4
D: TRBD1
J: TRBJ2-7
CDR3: CASSLAPGQGAPEQYF
DNA: TGTGCCAGCAGCTTGGCCCCGGGACAGGGGGCGCCCGAGCAGTACTTC

size: .
V: TRBV19
D: .
J: TRBJ1-1
CDR3: CASSVWNTEAFF
DNA: TGTGCCAGTAGTGTATGGAACACTGAAGCTTTCTTT

size: few
V: TRBV29-1
D: TRBD1
J: TRBJ2-1
CDR3: CSVASRGTYYNEQFF
DNA: TGCAGCGTTGCCTCCAGGGGGACATACTACAATGAGCAGTTCTTC

size: few
V: TRBV13
D: TRBD1
J: TRBJ2-4
CDR3: CASSDGQGGNIQYF
DNA: TGTGCCAGCAGCGACGGACAGGGGGGCAACATTCAGTACTTC

size: many
V: TRBV6-6
D: .
J: TRBJ2-1
CDR3: CASRTSSYNEQFF
DNA: TGTGCCAGCAGAACCAGCTCCTACAATGAGCAGTTCTTC

size: .
V: TRBV6-5
D: .
J: TRBJ1-3
CDR3: CASSSSGGTIYF
DNA: TGTGCCAGCAGCTCCAGTGGAGGCACCATATATTTT

size: many
V: TRBV2
D: .
J: TRBJ1-5
CDR3: CASSDQGNQPQHF
DNA: TGTGCCAGCAGCGACCAGGGGAATCAGCCCCAGCATTTT

size: few
V: TRBV29-1
D: TRBD2
J: TRBJ2-1
CDR3: CSVPLGLAGNNEQFF
DNA: TGCAGCGTTCCGCTCGGACTAGCGGGAAACAATGAGCAGTTCTTC

size: .
V: TRBV11-1
D: TRBD2
J: TRBJ2-1
CDR3: CASSLRSSGNEQFF
DNA: TGTGCCAGCAGCTTACGCTCTAGCGGCAATGAGCAGTTCTTC

size: few
V: TRBV4-1
D: TRBD2
J: TRBJ2-7
CDR3: CASSQEISGSLSQYF
DNA: TGCGCCAGCAGCCAAGAGATTAGCGGGAGTCTATCGCAGTACTTC

size: .
V: TRBV7-2
D: .
J: TRBJ2-3
CDR3: CASSEWRDTQYF
DNA: TGTGCCAGCAGCGAGTGGAGGGATACGCAGTATTTT

size: few
V: TRBV7-3
D: .
J: TRBJ1-1
CDR3: CASSLDGKNTEAFF
DNA: TGTGCCAGCAGCTTAGACGGGAAGAACACTGAAGCTTTCTTT

size: many
V: TRBV5-1
D: TRBD1
J: TRBJ2-5
CDR3: CASSRSGTGRQETQYF
DNA: TGCGCCAGCAGCCGGTCGGGGACAGGGCGACAAGAGACCCAGTACTTC

size: few
V: TRBV5-1
D: .
J: TRBJ1-3
CDR3: CASSLDVGSGNTIYF
DNA: TGCGCCAGCAGCTTGGATGTCGGCTCTGGAAACACCATATATTTT

size: .
V: TRBV21-1
D: .
J: TRBJ1-2
CDR3: CASSKDERANYGYTF
DNA: TGTGCCAGCAGCAAAGACGAGAGAGCTAACTATGGCTACACCTTC

size: .
V: TRBV19
D: TRBD1
J: TRBJ1-3
CDR3: CASRRTGNAGNTIYF
DNA: TGTGCCAGTAGGAGGACAGGCAATGCTGGAAACACCATATATTTT

size: many
V: TRBV7-3
D: .
J: TRBJ2-3
CDR3: CASSPGGTDTQYF
DNA: TGTGCCAGCAGCCCAGGGGGGACAGATACGCAGTATTTT

size: .
V: TRBV11-2
D: TRBD1
J: TRBJ1-2
CDR3: CASSLGGGSHYGYTF
DNA: TGTGCCAGCAGCTTAGGAGGGGGCTCTCACTATGGCTACACCTTC

size: .
V: TRBV11-2
D: TRBD2
J: TRBJ2-7
CDR3: CASSTLSGTSYEQYF
DNA: TGTGCCAGCAGCACTCTCAGCGGGACCTCCTACGAGCAGTACTTC

size: few
V: TRBV5-1
D: TRBD2
J: TRBJ2-1
CDR3: CASSRSSSGSYNEQFF
DNA: TGCGCCAGCAGCCGTAGTTCTAGCGGCTCCTACAATGAGCAGTTCTTC